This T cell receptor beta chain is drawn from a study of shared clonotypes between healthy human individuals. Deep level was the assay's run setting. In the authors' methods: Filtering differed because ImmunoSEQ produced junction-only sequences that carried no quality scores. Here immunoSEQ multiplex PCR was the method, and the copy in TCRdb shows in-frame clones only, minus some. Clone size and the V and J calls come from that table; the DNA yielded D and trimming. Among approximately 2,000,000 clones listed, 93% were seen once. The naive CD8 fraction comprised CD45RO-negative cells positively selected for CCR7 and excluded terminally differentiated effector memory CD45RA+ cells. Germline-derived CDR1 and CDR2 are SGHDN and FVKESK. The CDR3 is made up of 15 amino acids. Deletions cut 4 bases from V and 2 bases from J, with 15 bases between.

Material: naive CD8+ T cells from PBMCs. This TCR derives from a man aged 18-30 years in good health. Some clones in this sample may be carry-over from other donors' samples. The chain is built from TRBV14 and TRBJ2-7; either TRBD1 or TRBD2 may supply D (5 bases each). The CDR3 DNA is TGTGCCAGCAGCCGATTCCGGGACCGAGCCTACGAGCAGTACTTC. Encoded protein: CASSRFRDRAYEQYF.